The rows below give T cell receptor beta chains drawn from one sample of a study of blood T cell repertoires in COVID-19. The assay was immunoSEQ multiplex PCR, and TCRdb's table has in-frame clones only and misses some. Altogether some 74,000 clones are present, roughly 83% being singletons, with the ten largest covering less than 45%. Sequenced material: peripheral blood. The receptors originated from a man older than 75 with acute or convalescent COVID-19. CDR3s include the opening cysteine and the closing phenylalanine or tryptophan. The D gene is left open where the match is weak. Rows give clone size only sometimes, using once, few, many, or a class for an expanded clone.

NA | TRBD1 | TRBJ1-6 | TRBV2 | CASSARQGYNSPLHF | TGTGCCAGCAGTGCCCGACAGGGATATAATTCACCCCTCCACTTT
NA | NA | TRBJ2-3 | TRBV5-1 | CASSSPQADTQYF | TGCGCCAGCAGCTCCCCACAGGCAGATACGCAGTATTTT
once | NA | TRBJ1-3 | TRBV6-5 | CASTLPTGNSDTIYF | TGTGCCAGCACGCTCCCAACGGGTAACTCCGACACCATATATTTT
once | NA | TRBJ2-1 | TRBV15 | CATSGQFPYNEQFF | TGTGCCACCAGCGGCCAGTTCCCCTACAATGAGCAGTTCTTC
NA | NA | TRBJ1-1 | TRBV12-3/TRBV12-4 | CASSLVGSTEAFF | TGTGCCAGCAGTTTAGTAGGGAGCACTGAAGCTTTCTTT
NA | TRBD2 | TRBJ2-5 | TRBV4-2 | CASSQPGTSGEETQYF | TGTGCCAGCAGCCAGCCCGGGACTAGCGGGGAAGAGACCCAGTACTTC
NA | NA | TRBJ1-6 | TRBV6-2/TRBV6-3 | CASSYQGSNSPLHF | TGTGCCAGCAGTTACCAGGGCTCTAATTCACCCCTCCACTTT
NA | NA | TRBJ2-1 | TRBV7-8 | CASSHVLGPWNEQFF | TGTGCCAGCAGCCACGTTCTGGGGCCTTGGAATGAGCAGTTCTTC
NA | NA | TRBJ1-2 | TRBV30 | CAWSYGVPGYTF | TGTGCCTGGAGCTACGGGGTTCCAGGCTACACCTTC
NA | TRBD2 | TRBJ2-3 | TRBV19 | CASSIAGVTDTQYF | TGTGCCAGTAGTATCGCGGGGGTCACAGATACGCAGTATTTT
NA | NA | TRBJ1-1 | TRBV19 | CATRNPGGGLGNTEAFF | TGTGCCACGAGGAACCCGGGGGGGGGACTCGGGAACACTGAAGCTTTCTTT
NA | NA | TRBJ2-2 | TRBV10-3 | CAIKDSGNTGELFF | TGTGCCATAAAGGACAGCGGGAACACCGGGGAGCTGTTTTTT
NA | TRBD2 | TRBJ2-2 | TRBV19 | CASTPGRARDTGELFF | TGTGCCAGTACCCCCGGGAGGGCCCGTGACACCGGGGAGCTGTTTTTT
NA | NA | TRBJ1-1 | TRBV5-1 | CASSYPGINTEAFF | TGCGCCAGCAGTTACCCAGGGATCAACACTGAAGCTTTCTTT
once | NA | TRBJ1-2 | TRBV5-4 | CASSRRGGAGYGYTF | TGTGCCAGCAGTCGCCGCGGGGGAGCGGGGTATGGCTACACCTTC
NA | NA | TRBJ2-6 | TRBV7-2 | CASSLSGIPGANVLTF | TGTGCCAGCAGCTTATCCGGGATCCCTGGGGCCAACGTCCTGACTTTC
NA | NA | TRBJ2-7 | TRBV4-3 | CASSQDRAYEQYF | TGCGCCAGCAGCCAAGACAGGGCCTACGAGCAGTACTTC
NA | NA | TRBJ1-1 | TRBV28 | CASSPRGHPGNTEAFF | TGTGCCAGCAGTCCGAGGGGACACCCTGGGAACACTGAAGCTTTCTTT
NA | TRBD1 | TRBJ2-4 | TRBV15 | CATSRDRLSGGAKNIQYF | TGTGCCACCAGCAGAGATCGTCTTTCAGGGGGAGCCAAAAACATTCAGTACTTC
once | NA | TRBJ1-1 | TRBV28 | CASSLSVMNTEAFF | TGTGCCAGCAGTTTGTCAGTGATGAACACTGAAGCTTTCTTT
once | TRBD1 | TRBJ2-3 | TRBV5-8 | CASSLDRGTDTQYF | TGTGCCAGCAGCTTGGACAGGGGGACAGATACGCAGTATTTT
NA | TRBD1 | TRBJ1-3 | TRBV4-1 | CASSHAYPGQGIDTIYF | TGCGCCAGCAGCCATGCCTATCCGGGACAGGGGATAGACACCATATATTTT
NA | NA | TRBJ1-5 | TRBV3-1/TRBV3-2 | CASSQALRSNQPQHF | TGTGCCAGCAGCCAAGCCCTCCGGAGCAATCAGCCCCAGCATTTT
few | TRBD1 | TRBJ1-2 | TRBV28 | CASTAGTGLNEGYGYTF | TGTGCCAGCACTGCCGGGACAGGGCTAAATGAAGGCTATGGCTACACCTTC
NA | TRBD1 | TRBJ1-2 | TRBV30 | CAWSVKEGQGPYGYTF | TGTGCCTGGAGTGTCAAAGAGGGACAGGGGCCCTATGGCTACACCTTC
NA | NA | TRBJ1-1 | TRBV6-1 | CASSEGGVTEAFF | TGTGCCAGCAGTGAAGGGGGGGTCACTGAAGCTTTCTTT
NA | NA | TRBJ1-4 | TRBV6-5 | CASSYSAGYNEKLFF | TGTGCCAGCAGTTACTCTGCAGGTTATAATGAAAAACTGTTTTTT
NA | TRBD2 | TRBJ2-3 | TRBV5-1 | CASSGGTSGSTDTQYF | TGCGCCAGCAGCGGGGGGACTAGCGGAAGCACAGATACGCAGTATTTT
NA | NA | TRBJ1-1 | TRBV4-3 | CASSQNPGITEAFF | TGCGCCAGCAGCCAAAACCCAGGGATAACTGAAGCTTTCTTT
once | TRBD1 | TRBJ2-7 | TRBV27 | CASSLGTGTYYEQYF | TGTGCCAGCAGTTTGGGGACAGGGACTTACTACGAGCAGTACTTC
NA | TRBD1 | TRBJ2-2 | TRBV11-1 | CASSRQGMAGELFF | TGTGCCAGCAGCCGACAGGGGATGGCCGGGGAGCTGTTTTTT
NA | NA | TRBJ1-2 | TRBV2 | CASTESQANYGYTF | TGTGCCAGCACCGAGAGTCAAGCTAACTATGGCTACACCTTC
NA | NA | TRBJ1-4 | TRBV5-1 | CASRELSTNEKLFF | TGCGCCAGCAGAGAACTGTCAACTAATGAAAAACTGTTTTTT
NA | NA | TRBJ1-5 | TRBV25-1 | CASRGGAIDQPQHF | TGTGCCAGCAGGGGGGGGGCGATAGATCAGCCCCAGCATTTT
NA | NA | TRBJ1-3 | TRBV2 | CASSVSSGTGNTIYF | TGTGCCAGCAGTGTATCGTCGGGGACTGGAAACACCATATATTTT
NA | NA | TRBJ1-2 | TRBV4-1 | CASSPTGLSYGYTF | TGCGCCAGCAGCCCTACAGGGTTATCTTATGGCTACACCTTC